This T cell receptor beta chain was sequenced during a study of T-cell reconstitution after alpha-beta-depleted transplantation in children. The TCRbeta library was prepared with unique molecular identifiers. TCRdb re-called the PCR reads through MiXCR, storing one row per CDR3 protein. The sample yields about 1,000,000 distinct CDR3 sequences, around 30% seen once. This clonotype was counted at least ten times. The TCR sequence derives from a boy under two years old who had a stem cell transplant for SCID, so the T cells may come from the graft donor. The source was PBMCs, mostly from graft donor cells, collected 360 days after TCRalphabeta/CD19-depleted stem cell transplant.

The CDR3 nucleotides are TGTGCCAGCAGACCTAGCGGGGGCCGCTACAATGAGCAGTTCTTC. It is translated as CASRPSGGRYNEQFF. The chain carries TRBV12-3 or TRBV12-4 and TRBJ2-1, with 10 bases matching TRBD2. The length of the CDR3 is 15 residues. Trimming removed 6 bases from V and 3 bases from J; junction bases left unmatched: 5.